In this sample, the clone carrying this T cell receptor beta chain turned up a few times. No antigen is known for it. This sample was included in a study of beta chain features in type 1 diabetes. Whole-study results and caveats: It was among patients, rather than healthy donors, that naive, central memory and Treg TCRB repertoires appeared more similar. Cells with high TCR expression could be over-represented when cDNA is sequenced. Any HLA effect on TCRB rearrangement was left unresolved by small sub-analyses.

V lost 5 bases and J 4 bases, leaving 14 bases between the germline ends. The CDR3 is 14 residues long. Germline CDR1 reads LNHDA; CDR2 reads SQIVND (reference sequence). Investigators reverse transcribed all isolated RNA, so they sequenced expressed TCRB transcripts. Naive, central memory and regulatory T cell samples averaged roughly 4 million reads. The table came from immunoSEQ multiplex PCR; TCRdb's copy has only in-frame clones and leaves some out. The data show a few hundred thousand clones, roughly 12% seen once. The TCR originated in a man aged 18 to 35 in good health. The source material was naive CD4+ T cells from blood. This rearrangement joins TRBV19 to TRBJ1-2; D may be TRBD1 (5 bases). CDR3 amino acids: CASSPDHDSYGYTF. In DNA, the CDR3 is TGTGCCAGTAGTCCCGACCATGACAGCTATGGCTACACCTTC. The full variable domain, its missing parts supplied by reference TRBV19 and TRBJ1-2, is DGGITQSPKYLFRKEGQNVTLSCEQNLNHDAMYWYRQDPGQGLRLIYYSQIVNDFQKGDIAEGYSVSREKKESFPLTVTSAQKNPTAFYLCASSPDHDSYGYTFGSGTRLTVV.